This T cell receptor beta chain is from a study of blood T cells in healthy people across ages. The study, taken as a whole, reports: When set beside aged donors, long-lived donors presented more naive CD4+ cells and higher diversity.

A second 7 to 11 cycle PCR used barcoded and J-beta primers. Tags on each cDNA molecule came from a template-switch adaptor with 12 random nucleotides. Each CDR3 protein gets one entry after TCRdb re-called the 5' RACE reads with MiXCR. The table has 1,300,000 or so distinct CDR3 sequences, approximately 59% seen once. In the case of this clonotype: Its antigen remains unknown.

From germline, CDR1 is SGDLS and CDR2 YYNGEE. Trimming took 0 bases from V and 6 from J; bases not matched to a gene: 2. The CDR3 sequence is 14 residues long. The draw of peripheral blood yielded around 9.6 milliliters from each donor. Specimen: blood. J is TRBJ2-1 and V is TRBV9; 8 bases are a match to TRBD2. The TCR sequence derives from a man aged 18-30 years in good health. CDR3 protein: CASSVDGTSNEQFF. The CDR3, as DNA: TGTGCCAGCAGCGTAGATGGGACTAGCAATGAGCAGTTCTTC.